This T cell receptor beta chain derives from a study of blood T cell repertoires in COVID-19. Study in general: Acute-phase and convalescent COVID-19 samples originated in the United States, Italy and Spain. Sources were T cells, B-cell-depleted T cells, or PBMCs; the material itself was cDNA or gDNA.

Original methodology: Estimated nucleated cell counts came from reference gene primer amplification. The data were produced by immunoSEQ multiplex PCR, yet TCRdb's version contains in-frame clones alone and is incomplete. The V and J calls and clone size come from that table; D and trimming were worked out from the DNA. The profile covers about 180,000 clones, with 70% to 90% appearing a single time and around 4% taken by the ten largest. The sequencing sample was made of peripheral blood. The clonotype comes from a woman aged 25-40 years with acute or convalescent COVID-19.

DNA of the CDR3: TGTGCCAGCAGCCGGGACAGGGGGCCTTATAACTATGGCTACACCTTC. Translating gives CASSRDRGPYNYGYTF. V usage is TRBV2 and J usage is TRBJ1-2; TRBD1 matches 12 bases. The CDR3 covers 16 residues. Germline V gene data show CDR1 as SNHLY and CDR2 as FYNNEI. After removal of 6 bases from V and 1 base from J, the junction contained 6 bases not matched to a gene.